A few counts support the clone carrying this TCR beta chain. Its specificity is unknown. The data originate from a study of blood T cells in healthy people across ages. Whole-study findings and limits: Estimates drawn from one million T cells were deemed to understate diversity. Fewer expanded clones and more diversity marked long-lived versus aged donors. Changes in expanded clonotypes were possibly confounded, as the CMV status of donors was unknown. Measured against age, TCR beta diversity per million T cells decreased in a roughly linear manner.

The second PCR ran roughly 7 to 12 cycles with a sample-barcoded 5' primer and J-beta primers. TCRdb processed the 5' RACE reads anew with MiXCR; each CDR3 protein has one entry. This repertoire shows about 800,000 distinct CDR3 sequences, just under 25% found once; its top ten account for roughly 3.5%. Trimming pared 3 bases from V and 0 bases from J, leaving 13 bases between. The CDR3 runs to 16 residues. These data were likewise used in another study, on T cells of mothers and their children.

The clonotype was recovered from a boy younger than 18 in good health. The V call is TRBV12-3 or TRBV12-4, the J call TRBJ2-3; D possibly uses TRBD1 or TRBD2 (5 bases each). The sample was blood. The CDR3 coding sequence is TGTGCCAGCAGTTTGGGTCGGGGCAGAAGCACAGATACGCAGTATTTT. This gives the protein CASSLGRGRSTDTQYF.